Shown below are 23 T cell receptor beta chains from a single sample sequenced in a study of spatial heterogeneity in lung cancer. As for time point: sample taken at primary tumor resection. TCRdb itself ran the 5' RACE reads through MiXCR, one entry per CDR3 protein. The data contain 35,000 to 40,000 distinct CDR3 sequences, less than 9.5% of them singletons. This specimen was PBMCs, taken at surgery. These receptors all stem from a female donor with early-stage non-small cell lung cancer.

The chain is built from TRBV6-2 or TRBV6-3 and TRBJ1-5; D remains unclear. Germline assignment: CDR1 MNHEY and CDR2 SVGEGT. Trimming left V 0 bases short and J 7 bases short, with 7 bases between. The CDR3 consists of 13 residues. The chain's CDR3 is CASSYSRGQPQHF. The CDR3, as DNA: TGTGCCAGCAGTTACTCGAGAGGGCAGCCCCAGCATTTT.

This clonotype has ten or more counts. The V and J genes are TRBV20-1 and TRBJ2-4; D possibly corresponds to TRBD2 (5 bases). V was cut by 3 bases and J by 9 bases, with 15 bases left in between. CDR1 is DFQATT, CDR2 SNEGSKA, per germline (reference sequence). The CDR3 length is 13 residues. Here the CDR3 reads CSASRASGGIQYF. The CDR3 DNA reads as TGCAGTGCTAGTAGGGCCTCAGGAGGCATTCAGTACTTC.

This clonotype was detected only a few times. The CDR3: CASSSLTGELTEQYF. Written as DNA, the CDR3 is TGTGCCAGCTCATCCCTCACGGGAGAGTTAACCGAGCAGTACTTC. The J gene is TRBJ2-7, the V gene TRBV18, with a possible D match to TRBD2 (6 bases). The length of the CDR3 is 15 residues. The V end was cut by 5 bases, the J end by 6 bases, with 20 bases between. Germline V CDR1 and CDR2: KGHSH, LQKENI.

The table lists this clonotype with many counts. The chain couples TRBV29-1 to TRBJ2-5, with 7 bases matching TRBD1. Trimming cost V 7 bases and J 1 base; bases outside gene matches: 3. Germline CDR1 SQVTM, CDR2 ANQGSEA. The length of the CDR3 is 12 residues. In DNA form, the CDR3 reads TGCAGCGCTTCAGGGGGCCAAGAGACCCAGTACTTC. Translation gives CSASGGQETQYF. Full variable domain (outside the CDR3, taken from reference TRBV29-1 and TRBJ2-5): SAVISQKPSRDICQRGTSLTIQCQVDSQVTMMFWYRQQPGQSLTLIATANQGSEATYESGFVIDKFPISRPNLTFSTLTVSNMSPEDSSIYLCSASGGQETQYFGPGTRLLVL.

This clonotype came up a few times. The V call is TRBV7-2, the J call TRBJ1-1; D gene ambiguous. V lost 2 bases and J 0 bases, leaving 7 bases between the germline ends. The CDR3 runs 14 residues. The germline V gene has CDR1 SGHTA and CDR2 FQGNSA. Here the CDR3 reads CASSLMGMNTEAFF. DNA for the CDR3: TGTGCCAGCAGCTTAATGGGTATGAACACTGAAGCTTTCTTT.

This clonotype came up a few times. This chain uses TRBV9 with TRBJ2-5, with TRBD2 matching over 13 bases. This CDR3 is built from 16 residues. Losses at the gene ends were 0 bases for V and 3 bases for J; bases not matched to a gene: 2. From germline, CDR1 is SGDLS and CDR2 YYNGEE. The CDR3 DNA is TGTGCCAGCAGCGTAGGACTAGCGGGGGGAGAAGAGACCCAGTACTTC. It codes for CASSVGLAGGEETQYF.

This clonotype was found many times. The gene calls are TRBV7-2 and TRBJ1-5; D remains ambiguous. This CDR3 spans 13 amino acids. The germline CDR1 and CDR2 sequences are SGHTA and FQGNSA. Trimming left V 2 bases short and J 0 bases short, with 2 bases between. CDR3 region: CASSLNSNQPQHF. CDR3 nucleotides: TGTGCCAGCAGCTTAAATAGCAATCAGCCCCAGCATTTT.

This clonotype was seen many times. The chain joins TRBV5-1 to TRBJ1-6, with no clear D. There are 14 residues in the CDR3. V gave up 6 bases and J gave up 10 bases, with 17 bases separating them. Germline assignment: CDR1 SGHRS and CDR2 YFSETQ. CDR3 in amino acids: CASTKVDGGSPLHF. CDR3 DNA sequence: TGCGCCAGCACTAAGGTCGATGGCGGCTCACCCCTCCACTTT.

This clonotype was observed a handful of times. The V gene is TRBV2, the J gene TRBJ2-2; maybe TRBD1 (6 bases). The CDR3 covers 14 residues. Trimming took 5 bases from V and 6 from J, leaving 13 bases between them. The germline CDR1 and CDR2 sequences are SNHLY and FYNNEI. The DNA of the CDR3 is TGTGCCAGCAGTTACTACAGGGACGCCGGGGAGCTGTTTTTT. Protein sequence: CASSYYRDAGELFF.

This clonotype was counted many times. V is TRBV7-9 and J is TRBJ1-4; a weak D match, TRBD1 (5 bases). The CDR3 spans 15 residues. V was trimmed by 2 bases and J by 7 bases, leaving 14 bases between them. Germline loops: CDR1 SEHNR, CDR2 FQNEAQ (reference sequence). Here the CDR3 reads CASSLFLGDGEKLFF. The CDR3 DNA reads TGTGCCAGCAGCTTATTTTTAGGGGACGGTGAAAAACTGTTTTTT.

On this clonotype itself: Possible read error: a much larger clone is one base away. The chain carries TRBV15 and TRBJ2-3; D gene ambiguous. The CDR3 totals 16 residues. Per the germline V gene, CDR1 is LNHNV and CDR2 is YYDKDF (reference sequence). The CDR3 nucleotides read TGTGCCACCAGCAGAGATCTTAGGCCTTACACAGATATGCAGTATTTT. Protein sequence: CATSRDLRPYTDMQYF. The complete variable domain, with remaining parts taken from reference TRBV15 and TRBJ2-3, reads DAMVIQNPRYQVTQFGKPVTLSCSQTLNHNVMYWYQQKSSQAPKLLFHYYDKDFNNEADTPDNFQSRRPNTSFCFLDIRSPGLGDTAMYLCATSRDLRPYTDMQYFGPGTRLTVL.

This clonotype appeared many times. This rearrangement joins TRBV18 to TRBJ1-3; no clear D gene. This CDR3 comprises 16 residues. In germline, CDR1 is KGHSH, CDR2 LQKENI. The V gene lost 3 bases and the J gene lost 0 bases, with 12 bases spanning the gap. The CDR3 DNA sequence: TGTGCCAGCTCACCCCAGAGTTCCGCCTCTGGAAACACCATATATTTT. This codes for CASSPQSSASGNTIYF.

This clonotype was seen many times. The chain has TRBV7-9 and TRBJ2-7; D ambiguous. The CDR3 totals 11 residues. Trimming took off 5 bases at V and 5 bases at J, with 7 bases between the two ends. Germline CDR1 and CDR2: SEHNR and FQNEAQ (reference sequence). The CDR3 is CASSVGHEQYF. The CDR3 coding sequence is TGTGCCAGCAGCGTAGGGCACGAGCAGTACTTC. Filled out from reference TRBV7-9 and TRBJ2-7, the complete variable domain reads DTGVSQNPRHKITKRGQNVTFRCDPISEHNRLYWYRQTLGQGPEFLTYFQNEAQLEKSRLLSDRFSAERPKGSFSTLEIQRTEQGDSAMYLCASSVGHEQYFGPGTRLTVT.

In this sample, this clonotype turned up many times. Here the CDR3 DNA reads TGTGCCAGCAGCGTCCGACTCGTAGCGGGACTACAAGAGACCCAGTACTTC. Translation gives CASSVRLVAGLQETQYF. The chain couples TRBV7-9 to TRBJ2-5; 8 bases map to TRBD2. The V segment lost 5 bases and the J segment 2 bases; nucleotides outside the gene matches: 13. The V gene's germline CDR1 is SEHNR and CDR2 FQNEAQ (reference sequence). The CDR3 extends over 17 amino acids.

This clonotype came up many times. The genes are TRBV2 and TRBJ1-5; 7 bases are a match to TRBD1. V dropped 3 bases and J dropped 0; count of bases not matched to a gene: 8. The CDR3 extends over 17 amino acids. Germline V gene sequence: CDR1 SNHLY, CDR2 FYNNEI. CDR3 region: CASSESDRAYSNQPQHF. The CDR3 nucleotides read TGTGCCAGCAGTGAGAGCGACAGGGCCTATAGCAATCAGCCCCAGCATTTT.

The chain is built from TRBV30 and TRBJ2-3; the match to TRBD2 covers 9 bases. CDR1 and CDR2 from the germline V gene are GTSNPN and SVGIG (reference sequence). The CDR3 totals 15 residues. The junction had 9 bases not matched to a gene; V was cut back by 3 bases and J by 5 bases. CDR3 sequence reads: CAWRRGLAGGDTQYF. Written as DNA, the CDR3 is TGTGCCTGGAGGAGGGGACTAGCAGGTGGAGATACGCAGTATTTT.

There are a few counts of this clonotype. The J gene is TRBJ1-5, the V gene TRBV2; 9 bases are a match to TRBD1. CDR1 is SNHLY, CDR2 FYNNEI, per germline. With V trimmed by 4 bases and J by 7 bases, 5 bases remained unmatched. This CDR3 has 14 amino acids. The CDR3 region is CASSGGTGLQPQHF. CDR3 sequence (DNA): TGTGCCAGCAGTGGGGGGACAGGGTTGCAGCCCCAGCATTTT.

This clonotype was recorded a few times. This rearrangement joins TRBV9 to TRBJ2-3; tentative D call: TRBD1 (6 bases). The V gene lost 4 bases and the J gene lost 7 bases, with 10 bases spanning the gap. Germline V lookup: CDR1 SGDLS, CDR2 YYNGEE. The CDR3 has 12 amino acids. The CDR3 DNA is TGTGCCAGCAGCCCGGACAGTAATACGCAGTATTTT. It specifies CASSPDSNTQYF. Full variable domain (missing parts from reference TRBV9 and TRBJ2-3): DSGVTQTPKHLITATGQRVTLRCSPRSGDLSVYWYQQSLDQGLQFLIQYYNGEERAKGNILERFSAQQFPDLHSELNLSSLELGDSALYFCASSPDSNTQYFGPGTRLTVL.

This clonotype was detected many times. This chain links TRBV20-1 with TRBJ2-3; maybe TRBD2 (6 bases). CDR1 and CDR2 (germline): DFQATT, SNEGSKA (reference sequence). V was shortened by 6 bases and J by 1 base, with 11 bases between the two germline ends. CDR3 length equals 13 residues. For the CDR3, the DNA is TGCAGTGCGTCGACGGGGGGCACAGATACGCAGTATTTT. Protein product: CSASTGGTDTQYF.

This clonotype was picked up many times. The chain uses TRBV7-2 and TRBJ2-2; no reliable D call. Trimming shortened V by 5 bases and J by 6 bases, and 13 bases separated the two germline ends. This CDR3 has 14 residues. Germline V gene sequence: CDR1 SGHTA, CDR2 FQGNSA. CDR3 DNA: TGTGCCAGCAGCCTCAGCTACACAGCCGGGGAGCTGTTTTTT. Residues: CASSLSYTAGELFF.

In its sample, this clonotype was seen many times. The gene calls are TRBV3-1 and TRBJ2-1, with 7 positions matching TRBD1. The CDR3 consists of 15 residues. Germline V gene lookup returns CDR1 LGHDT and CDR2 YNNKEL (reference sequence). With V trimmed by 0 bases and J by 7 bases, 6 bases remained unmatched. The CDR3 is CASSQDPGRGNEQFF. CDR3 sequence (DNA): TGTGCCAGCAGCCAAGACCCAGGCAGGGGGAATGAGCAGTTCTTC.

This clonotype has ten or more counts. J is TRBJ2-1 and V is TRBV18; 13 nucleotides align to TRBD2. The trim removed 2 bases at V and 5 bases at J, leaving 0 bases unmatched. Germline CDR1 KGHSH, CDR2 LQKENI. This CDR3 spans 15 amino acids. Here the CDR3 reads CASSPTSGGDNEQFF. In nucleotides, the CDR3 is TGTGCCAGCTCACCAACTAGCGGGGGGGACAATGAGCAGTTCTTC.

This clonotype appeared a few times. The chain carries TRBV6-6 and TRBJ1-1; a weak D match, TRBD1 (5 bases). The CDR3 spans 12 residues. Germline V gene sequence: CDR1 MNHNY, CDR2 SVGAGI (reference sequence). Trimming shortened V by 5 bases and J by 5 bases, and 9 bases separated the two germline ends. CDR3 in amino acids: CASSQGGTEAFF. Written as DNA, the CDR3 is TGTGCCAGCAGTCAGGGAGGGACTGAAGCTTTCTTT.